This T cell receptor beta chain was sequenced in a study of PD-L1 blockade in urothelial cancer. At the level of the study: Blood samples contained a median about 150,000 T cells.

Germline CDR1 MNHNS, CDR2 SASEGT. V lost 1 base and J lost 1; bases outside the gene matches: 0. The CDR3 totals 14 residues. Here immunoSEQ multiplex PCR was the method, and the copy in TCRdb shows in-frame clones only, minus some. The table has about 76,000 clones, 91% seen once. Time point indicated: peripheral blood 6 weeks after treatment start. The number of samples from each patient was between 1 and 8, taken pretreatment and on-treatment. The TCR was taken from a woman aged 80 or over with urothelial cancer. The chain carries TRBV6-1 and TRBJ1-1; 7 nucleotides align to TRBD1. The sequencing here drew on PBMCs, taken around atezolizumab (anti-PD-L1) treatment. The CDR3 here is CASSEGQGNTEAFF. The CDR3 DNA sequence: TGTGCCAGCAGTGAAGGACAGGGGAACACTGAAGCTTTCTTT.